Each of the 7 T cell receptor beta chains below was sequenced from the same sample in a study of blood T cell repertoires in COVID-19. Generated by immunoSEQ multiplex PCR, the TCRdb table keeps only in-frame clones and is missing some. The sample lists 93,000 or so clones, roughly 88% occurring once. Input material: peripheral blood. These receptors came from a human donor in a cohort sampled during active COVID-19.

The chain has TRBV12-5 and TRBJ2-7; 7 positions match TRBD1. Germline V gene sequence: CDR1 LGHNT, CDR2 FRNRAP. This CDR3 has 15 residues. The V gene end was trimmed by 5 bases and the J gene end by 3 bases; junction bases not matched to a gene: 10. Here the CDR3 DNA reads TGTGCTAGTGGTCAATCCGGGACAGAGGGCTACGAGCAGTACTTC. Protein: CASGQSGTEGYEQYF. The variable domain in full, with the rest retrieved from reference TRBV12-5 and TRBJ2-7, is DARVTQTPRHKVTEMGQEVTMRCQPILGHNTVFWYRQTMMQGLELLAYFRNRAPLDDSGMPKDRFSAEMPDATLATLKIQPSEPRDSAVYFCASGQSGTEGYEQYFGPGTRLTVT.

This clone was seen once. The J gene is TRBJ2-5, the V gene TRBV11-3; 7 nucleotides align to TRBD2. CDR3 length: 15 amino acids. The germline V gene has CDR1 SGHNT and CDR2 YENEEA. Losses at the gene ends were 6 bases for V and 4 bases for J; bases not matched to a gene: 11. The CDR3 coding sequence is TGTGCCAGCAGTCCGTCGGGGCGGGAGAGAGAGACCCAGTACTTC. As protein: CASSPSGRERETQYF.

This rearrangement joins TRBV19 to TRBJ1-4; D call uncertain. V lost 0 bases and J 10 bases, leaving 12 bases between the germline ends. CDR1 and CDR2 (germline): LNHDA, SQIVND (reference sequence). The CDR3 is 14 residues long. The CDR3, as DNA: TGTGCCAGTAGTATAGATCGGCCGGGTACAAAACTGTTTTTT. Residues: CASSIDRPGTKLFF.

The sample holds one count of this clone. The chain has TRBV7-2 and TRBJ2-7, with D uncertain. CDR1 and CDR2 (germline): SGHTA, FQGNSA. This CDR3 is built from 14 residues. Deletions cut 5 bases from V and 0 bases from J, with 11 bases between. CDR3 region: CASSPEFSSYEQYF. In nucleotides, the CDR3 is TGTGCCAGCAGCCCCGAGTTTAGCTCCTACGAGCAGTACTTC.

This clone has just one count. The chain combines TRBV5-5 with TRBJ1-1; 7 nucleotides align to TRBD1. Germline CDR1 is SGHKS and CDR2 is YYEKEE (reference sequence). This CDR3 has 14 amino acids. V trimming: 4 bases; J trimming: 3 bases; junction bases outside the gene matches: 6. The CDR3 loop reads CASSQQGWHTEAFF. CDR3 sequence (DNA): TGTGCCAGCAGCCAACAGGGGTGGCACACTGAAGCTTTCTTT.

This chain uses TRBV7-8 with TRBJ1-3; TRBD1 matches 7 bases. CDR3 size: 16 residues. Losses at the gene ends were 5 bases for V and 1 base for J; bases not matched to a gene: 8. Germline CDR1 is SGHVS and CDR2 is FQNEAQ. CDR3 loop: CASSPGTVGSGNTIYF. For the CDR3, the DNA is TGTGCCAGCAGCCCAGGGACAGTCGGGTCTGGAAACACCATATATTTT.

The genes are TRBV11-2 and TRBJ1-2, with no clear D. This CDR3 is built from 14 residues. Trimming took 5 bases from V and 4 from J, leaving 14 bases between them. CDR1 SGHAT and CDR2 FQNNGV come from the germline V gene. In nucleotides, the CDR3 is TGTGCCAGCAGCAACCGACGGGGAGTCTATGGCTACACCTTC. Protein product: CASSNRRGVYGYTF.